This T cell receptor beta chain was identified during a study of blood T cell repertoires in COVID-19. On the study more broadly: Sites in the United States, Italy and Spain provided acute and convalescent COVID-19 samples. PBMCs, B-cell-depleted T cells, or T cells provided the cDNA or gDNA that made up the material.

Original analysis: Estimation of nucleated cell counts was performed using reference gene primer amplification. Measured with immunoSEQ multiplex PCR; TCRdb has only the in-frame clones, and not every one. V, J and clone size were drawn from that table, and D and trimming were deduced from the DNA. This sample has under 55,000 clones; around 84% occur once, and the top ten carry around 27%. Germline V gene data show CDR1 as MNHEY and CDR2 as SMNVEV (reference sequence). V lost 3 bases and J 2 bases, leaving 13 bases between the germline ends. The length of the CDR3 is 16 residues. Source material: peripheral blood. The source is a human donor in a cohort sampled during active COVID-19. This chain connects TRBV27 to TRBJ2-2; D is perhaps TRBD2 (6 bases). The CDR3 DNA reads as TGTGCCAGCAGTTTGTTGGGACTGATAAACACCGGGGAGCTGTTTTTT. It codes for CASSLLGLINTGELFF.